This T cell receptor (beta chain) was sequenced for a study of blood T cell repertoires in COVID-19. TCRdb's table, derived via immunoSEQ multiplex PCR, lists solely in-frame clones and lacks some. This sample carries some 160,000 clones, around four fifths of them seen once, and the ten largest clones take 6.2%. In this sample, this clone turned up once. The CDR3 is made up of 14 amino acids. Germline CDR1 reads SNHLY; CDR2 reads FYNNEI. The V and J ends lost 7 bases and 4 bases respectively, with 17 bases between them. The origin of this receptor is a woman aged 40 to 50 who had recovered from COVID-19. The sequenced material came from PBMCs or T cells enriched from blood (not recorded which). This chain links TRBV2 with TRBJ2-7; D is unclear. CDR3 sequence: CASTAPARPYEQYF. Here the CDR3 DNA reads TGTGCCAGCACCGCTCCGGCCAGGCCGTACGAGCAGTACTTC.